This T cell receptor beta chain originates from a study of cytomegalovirus exposure and HLA in healthy donors. Germline trimming cut 5 bases from V and 9 bases from J; bases unmatched to any gene: 6. Looked up from germline, CDR1 is SGHTA and CDR2 is FQGNSA. The CDR3 length is 12 residues. PCR employed 60 Vbeta and 13 Jbeta primers. Sequencing was performed with immunoSEQ multiplex PCR; in TCRdb, only in-frame clones are kept and a portion is missing. This table has around 150,000 clones, about four fifths appearing once. V gene TRBV7-2 combines with J gene TRBJ2-5, with 7 bases that match TRBD1. Sequences were obtained from PBMCs. This TCR came from a woman in her forties or fifties in good health and CMV-seronegative. CDR3 loop: CASSDGRGSQYF. The CDR3 DNA reads TGTGCCAGCAGCGACGGCAGGGGGTCCCAGTACTTC.